The clone carrying this TCR beta chain was recorded at least ten times. V was shortened by 5 bases and J by 3 bases, with 8 bases between the two germline ends. This CDR3 comprises 13 residues. The sample comes from a study of T-cell reconstitution after alpha-beta-depleted transplantation in children. Construction of the TCRbeta library involved unique molecular identifiers. TCRdb redid the calling of the PCR reads with MiXCR, one entry per CDR3 protein. The table has around 240,000 distinct CDR3 sequences, under 9.5% seen once. The receptor was isolated from a male patient aged 10-17 years who had a stem cell transplant for acute lymphoblastic leukemia, so the T cells may come from the graft donor. This chain joins TRBV12-3 or TRBV12-4 and TRBJ2-1; the D is unclear. The sequences come from PBMCs, mostly from graft donor cells, collected 180 days after TCRalphabeta/CD19-depleted stem cell transplant. This chain's CDR3 is CASSKGGYNEQFF. CDR3 nucleotides: TGTGCCAGCAGTAAGGGCGGCTACAATGAGCAGTTCTTC.